This T cell receptor (beta chain) originates from a study of neurological immune-mediated disorders. The study, taken as a whole, reports: In HTLV-1-associated myelopathy, TCR clonal expansion was greatest, and in multiple sclerosis it was least, below healthy controls. Subjects shared no identical expanded-clone CDR3 amino acid sequences, suggesting private TCR-beta repertoires in all groups.

The CDR3 is 13 residues long. CDR1 is SGHTA, CDR2 FQGNSA, per germline. This clonotype was seen at least ten times. Its target is unknown. An end of the junction differs from the germline gene, which may be a read error. The cDNA came from 5'RACE, which used 10-nucleotide random UMIs. TCRdb reprocessed the 5' RACE reads via MiXCR and lists one record per CDR3 protein. The repertoire consists of about 76,000 distinct CDR3 sequences, with roughly 17% occurring once and the leading ten covering less than 20%. Sequencing was carried out using PBMCs. V and J are TRBV7-2 and TRBJ2-4, with D perhaps matching TRBD2 (5 bases). This receptor was taken from a woman aged 40 to 50 in good health. CDR3 region: CANSFDRGNIQYF. For the CDR3, the DNA is TGTGCCAACAGCTTTGATCGGGGAAACATTCAGTACTTC.